One sample yielded the 32 T cell receptor beta chains listed below, sequenced in a study of long-term antiretroviral therapy in people with HIV. Survey-level immunoSEQ v3.0 assays were run. The protocol was immunoSEQ multiplex PCR, while the TCRdb copy is restricted to in-frame clones and leaves out a portion. The sample consists of some 15,000 clones, roughly four fifths of them appearing once. This material consisted of unsorted PBMCs, taken 1.8 years before starting antiretroviral therapy. The receptors derive from a woman aged 40 to 55 with HIV.

The chain combines TRBV5-1 with TRBJ1-1; 9 nucleotides align to TRBD1. Germline V CDR1 and CDR2: SGHRS, YFSETQ. The CDR3 loop spans 14 amino acids. J lost 1 base, V lost 2 bases, and 0 bases had no gene match. This CDR3 is CASSLQGANTEAFF. The CDR3 DNA follows: TGCGCCAGCAGCTTACAGGGGGCGAACACTGAAGCTTTCTTT.

V and J are TRBV7-9 and TRBJ1-4; unclear D gene. Looked up from germline, CDR1 is SEHNR and CDR2 is FQNEAQ (reference sequence). The V end lost 9 bases, the J end lost 3 bases, and 17 bases lay between the germline ends. The CDR3 has 15 residues. This CDR3 reads CASLKRTDPNEKLFF. The DNA of the CDR3 is TGTGCCAGTCTCAAAAGGACCGACCCTAATGAAAAACTGTTTTTT.

V is TRBV28 and J is TRBJ2-7; perhaps TRBD2 as D (5 bases). Per the germline V gene, CDR1 is MDHEN and CDR2 is SYDVKM. V lost 6 bases and J lost 3, with 15 bases in between. The CDR3 length is 14 residues. The DNA of the CDR3 is TGTGCCAGCAGGGCCGCCGGGATTTTCTACGAGCAGTACTTC. This gives the protein CASRAAGIFYEQYF.

The chain is built from TRBV5-1 and TRBJ1-3; D is unclear. CDR1 and CDR2 (germline): SGHRS, YFSETQ. The CDR3 covers 15 residues. Trimming stripped 4 bases from V and 2 bases from J, with 13 bases between. Here the CDR3 reads CASSEQLGTGNTIYF. The CDR3 nucleotides read TGCGCCAGCAGCGAGCAGTTGGGGACTGGAAACACCATATATTTT.

The rearrangement joins TRBV27 to TRBJ2-5; no firm D call. This CDR3 is built from 15 residues. Between the trimmed V and J ends, which lost 0 bases and 2 bases, there was a span of 10 bases. The V gene's germline CDR1 is MNHEY and CDR2 SMNVEV (reference sequence). The CDR3 protein is CASSLSSATQETQYF. The DNA of the CDR3 is TGTGCCAGCAGTTTATCATCAGCAACACAAGAGACCCAGTACTTC.

This clone showed up just once. The gene calls are TRBV5-6 and TRBJ2-3, with no clear D. Germline values: CDR1 SGHDT, CDR2 YYEEEE. The ends were cut back, 3 bases at V and 6 bases at J, with 14 bases in the middle. The CDR3 runs to 14 residues. In nucleotides, the CDR3 is TGTGCCAGCAGCTCCCACCTCTTATCGGATACGCAGTATTTT. This translates into CASSSHLLSDTQYF.

This clone was counted only a few times. The chain links TRBV13 to TRBJ2-7; perhaps TRBD2 as D (5 bases). The CDR3 runs 12 residues. Germline values: CDR1 PRHDT, CDR2 FYEKMQ (reference sequence). The V and J ends lost 5 bases and 3 bases respectively, with 8 bases between them. The CDR3 region is CASSTGVYEQYF. The DNA for the CDR3 is TGTGCCAGCAGCACCGGGGTCTACGAGCAGTACTTC.

The chain uses TRBV29-1 and TRBJ2-3, with TRBD2 matching 16 bases. The CDR3 covers 15 residues. Looked up from germline, CDR1 is SQVTM and CDR2 is ANQGSEA. V dropped 4 bases and J dropped 4; count of bases not matched to a gene: 2. As DNA, the CDR3 is TGCAGCGTTGGGGGACTAGCGGGAGGGGCAGATACGCAGTATTTT. Translating gives CSVGGLAGGADTQYF.

V is TRBV9 and J is TRBJ2-5; D remains ambiguous. The V gene's germline CDR1 is SGDLS and CDR2 YYNGEE. Trimming pared 0 bases from V and 3 bases from J, leaving 3 bases between. CDR3 length equals 12 residues. The CDR3 nucleotides are TGTGCCAGCAGCGTAGAAAAAGAGACCCAGTACTTC. It encodes CASSVEKETQYF.

The chain joins TRBV5-1 to TRBJ2-2; 13 bases fit TRBD2. The trim removed 2 bases at V and 7 bases at J, leaving 8 bases unmatched. CDR3 length: 17 residues. Germline loops: CDR1 SGHRS, CDR2 YFSETQ. The CDR3 here is CASSFVRTSGSDGELFF. In DNA, the CDR3 is TGCGCCAGCAGCTTTGTGCGGACTAGCGGGAGTGACGGGGAGCTGTTTTTT.

This chain links TRBV5-1 with TRBJ2-3, with 10 bases that match TRBD2. The J segment lost 1 base and the V segment lost 4 bases, leaving 6 bases of the junction unmatched. The germline gives CDR1 SGHRS, CDR2 YFSETQ. The CDR3 consists of 16 residues. The chain's CDR3 is CASSPPGTSGTDTQYF. CDR3 DNA: TGCGCCAGCAGCCCCCCCGGGACTAGCGGCACAGATACGCAGTATTTT. Using reference TRBV5-1 and TRBJ2-3 for the parts outside the CDR3, the full variable domain is KAGVTQTPRYLIKTRGQQVTLSCSPISGHRSVSWYQQTPGQGLQFLFEYFSETQRNKGNFPGRFSGRQFSNSRSEMNVSTLELGDSALYLCASSPPGTSGTDTQYFGPGTRLTVL.

This chain links TRBV18 with TRBJ2-2, with 13 bases aligning to TRBD2. CDR3 length: 16 residues. Germline loops: CDR1 KGHSH, CDR2 LQKENI. J was trimmed by 2 bases and V by 4 bases; bases with no gene match: 1. The DNA of the CDR3 is TGTGCCAGCTCACAGGGACTAGCGGGAAACACCGGGGAGCTGTTTTTT. Its translation is CASSQGLAGNTGELFF.

The genes are TRBV5-4 and TRBJ2-7; D possibly corresponds to TRBD2 (5 bases). The germline gives CDR1 SGHNT, CDR2 YYREEE (reference sequence). The V gene lost 4 bases and the J gene lost 5 bases, with 13 bases spanning the gap. The CDR3 is made up of 13 amino acids. In nucleotides, the CDR3 is TGTGCCAGCAGCCTCCCGGGATGGAACGAGCAGTACTTC. Its protein is CASSLPGWNEQYF. The full variable domain, completed using reference TRBV5-4 and TRBJ2-7, is ETGVTQSPTHLIKTRGQQVTLRCSSQSGHNTVSWYQQALGQGPQFIFQYYREEENGRGNFPPRFSGLQFPNYSSELNVNALELDDSALYLCASSLPGWNEQYFGPGTRLTVT.

The V and J genes are TRBV9 and TRBJ1-2; 8 bases line up with TRBD1. The J segment lost 6 bases and the V segment lost 3 bases, leaving 19 bases of the junction unmatched. The CDR3 runs to 18 residues. CDR1 and CDR2 from the germline V gene are SGDLS and YYNGEE. The CDR3: CASSGWPAGQGMEHGYTF. DNA for the CDR3: TGTGCCAGCAGCGGATGGCCGGCCGGACAGGGAATGGAGCATGGCTACACCTTC.

The chain links TRBV11-2 to TRBJ1-1; tentative D call: TRBD1 (5 bases). CDR1 and CDR2 (germline): SGHAT, FQNNGV. V gave up 1 base and J gave up 4 bases, with 10 bases separating them. This CDR3 region has 14 residues. CDR3 in amino acids: CASSLGGGGTEAFF. The DNA for the CDR3 is TGTGCCAGCAGCTTAGGGGGGGGAGGCACTGAAGCTTTCTTT.

CDR3 coding DNA: TGCGCCAGCACCCCGGGGCGTTCCTACAATGAGCAGTTCTTC. It specifies CASTPGRSYNEQFF. The V call is TRBV4-3, the J call TRBJ2-1, with D perhaps given as TRBD1 or TRBD2 (5 bases each). Trimming removed 7 bases at V and 1 base at J, with 11 bases between. Germline CDR1 reads LGHNA; CDR2 reads YSLEER. This CDR3 spans 14 amino acids.

This clone has only one observation. This chain joins TRBV19 and TRBJ1-1, with D unclear. With 5 bases removed from V and 1 base from J, the gap between germline ends came to 14 bases. The CDR3 totals 15 residues. Germline V gives CDR1 LNHDA, CDR2 SQIVND (reference sequence). CDR3 region: CASSLGENWNTEAFF. The DNA for the CDR3 is TGTGCCAGTAGTTTAGGAGAGAACTGGAACACTGAAGCTTTCTTT.

The chain recombines TRBV27 with TRBJ2-4, with D possibly matching TRBD1 (6 bases). V was trimmed by 4 bases and J by 0 bases, leaving 16 bases between them. The CDR3 has 17 residues. The germline V gene has CDR1 MNHEY and CDR2 SMNVEV (reference sequence). Here the CDR3 reads CASSSTTGTLAKNIQYF. The CDR3 bases are TGTGCCAGCAGTTCGACGACAGGAACGCTAGCCAAAAACATTCAGTACTTC.

The chain couples TRBV19 to TRBJ2-1, with 7 bases aligning to TRBD2. Germline CDR1 is LNHDA and CDR2 is SQIVND (reference sequence). The CDR3 contains 13 residues. Trimming cost V 6 bases and J 9 bases; bases outside gene matches: 8. DNA of the CDR3: TGTGCCAGTAGCAGCGGGATCGTTACTGAGCAGTTCTTC. Its protein product is CASSSGIVTEQFF.

The rearrangement uses TRBV28 and TRBJ1-4, with D tentatively TRBD1 (5 bases). Trimming pared 4 bases from V and 6 bases from J, leaving 9 bases between. CDR1 is MDHEN and CDR2 is SYDVKM in the germline V gene. The CDR3 is made up of 13 amino acids. The CDR3 bases are TGTGCCAGCAGTTCTCCAGGGTATGAAAAACTGTTTTTT. It is translated as CASSSPGYEKLFF.

This chain joins TRBV7-9 and TRBJ2-1, with unresolved D. Between the trimmed V and J ends, which lost 1 base and 6 bases, there was a span of 1 base. The CDR3 loop spans 11 amino acids. CDR1 SEHNR and CDR2 FQNEAQ come from the germline V gene (reference sequence). CDR3: CASSLGNEQFF. CDR3 DNA: TGTGCCAGCAGCTTAGGCAATGAGCAGTTCTTC. Full variable domain (rest looked up from reference TRBV7-9 and TRBJ2-1): DTGVSQNPRHKITKRGQNVTFRCDPISEHNRLYWYRQTLGQGPEFLTYFQNEAQLEKSRLLSDRFSAERPKGSFSTLEIQRTEQGDSAMYLCASSLGNEQFFGPGTRLTVL.

The gene calls are TRBV30 and TRBJ2-3; D gene ambiguous. V lost 0 bases, J lost 6 bases, and 7 bases lay in between. The germline gives CDR1 GTSNPN, CDR2 SVGIG (reference sequence). The CDR3 is made up of 12 amino acids. The CDR3 here is CAWSVTGDTQYF. The CDR3 coding sequence is TGTGCCTGGAGTGTGACTGGGGATACGCAGTATTTT.

This clone was found a few times. The chain uses TRBV4-2 and TRBJ1-2; no firm D call. Germline V CDR1 and CDR2: LGHNA, YNFKEQ. Trimming removed 1 base at V and 8 bases at J, with 8 bases between. CDR3 length equals 12 residues. Here the CDR3 DNA reads TGTGCCAGCAGCCAAGGCAGCGGGGGCTACACCTTC. Translation gives CASSQGSGGYTF.

This clone was seen a single time. V usage is TRBV20-1 and J usage is TRBJ2-4, with D hard to call. CDR1 is DFQATT, CDR2 SNEGSKA, per germline (reference sequence). V lost 4 bases, J lost 7 bases, and 8 bases lay in between. CDR3 length: 11 residues. CDR3 protein: CSATPYNIQYF. CDR3 bases: TGCAGTGCTACCCCGTACAACATTCAGTACTTC.

This clone was picked up one time. The chain couples TRBV7-8 to TRBJ2-7; 9 bases are a match to TRBD2. The V segment lost 5 bases and the J segment 0 bases; nucleotides outside the gene matches: 5. The germline V gene encodes CDR1 SGHVS and CDR2 FQNEAQ. The CDR3 runs 15 residues. The CDR3 nucleotides read TGTGCCAGCAGCCTAACTAGCGGGTTCTCCTACGAGCAGTACTTC. Translated, it gives CASSLTSGFSYEQYF. The variable domain in full, completed from reference TRBV7-8 and TRBJ2-7, reads GAGVSQSPRYKVAKRGQDVALRCDPISGHVSLFWYQQALGQGPEFLTYFQNEAQLDKSGLPSDRFFAERPEGSVSTLKIQRTQQEDSAVYLCASSLTSGFSYEQYFGPGTRLTVT.

The V and J genes are TRBV7-6 and TRBJ2-7; TRBD1 agrees at 8 bases. The CDR3 has 18 residues. The germline CDR1 and CDR2 sequences are SGHVS and FNYEAQ. Trimming took 3 bases from V and 6 from J; bases not matched to a gene: 19. The CDR3, as DNA: TGTGCCAGCAGCTTTCGGGCAGCAGGGGGCATTGGAGGTCCCGAGCAGTACTTC. This gives the protein CASSFRAAGGIGGPEQYF.

The chain employs TRBV6-1 and TRBJ1-1; weak D call: TRBD1 (6 bases). This CDR3 is built from 14 residues. In germline, CDR1 is MNHNS, CDR2 SASEGT. V dropped 3 bases and J dropped 0 bases, with 8 bases sitting between them. The CDR3 sequence: CASSDTGLNTEAFF. The CDR3, as DNA: TGTGCCAGCAGTGATACAGGGCTGAACACTGAAGCTTTCTTT.

The chain is built from TRBV5-4 and TRBJ2-7; possible D gene TRBD1, 6 bases. The length of the CDR3 is 14 residues. The germline V gene encodes CDR1 SGHNT and CDR2 YYREEE (reference sequence). V was clipped by 5 bases and J by 9 bases, with 21 bases between them. DNA of the CDR3: TGTGCCAGCAGTCCCGGGACATCCGATCTTTGGCAGTACTTC. Its protein is CASSPGTSDLWQYF.

This chain links TRBV2 with TRBJ1-1; D might be TRBD1 (6 bases). Trimming stripped 3 bases from V and 0 bases from J, with 11 bases between. The CDR3 has 15 amino acids. Germline CDR1 and CDR2: SNHLY and FYNNEI. The CDR3 is CASSEQGSMNTEAFF. The CDR3 DNA follows: TGTGCCAGCAGTGAGCAGGGGTCGATGAACACTGAAGCTTTCTTT.

The genes are TRBV28 and TRBJ1-5, with TRBD1 matching 7 bases. V lost 4 bases to trimming and J lost 7 bases; unmatched junction nucleotides: 7. The CDR3 is made up of 14 amino acids. CDR1 is MDHEN, CDR2 SYDVKM, per germline. Written as DNA, the CDR3 is TGTGCCAGCAGTTCAGGGGGAGACGCCCAGCCCCAGCATTTT. Residues: CASSSGGDAQPQHF.

The gene calls are TRBV25-1 and TRBJ2-1, with D hard to call. The CDR3 loop spans 11 amino acids. The ends were cut back, 4 bases at V and 9 bases at J, with 7 bases in the middle. CDR1 MGHDK and CDR2 SYGVNS come from the germline V gene. The CDR3 bases are TGTGCCAGCAGTGGACAACTTGAGCAGTTCTTC. It translates to CASSGQLEQFF.

The gene calls are TRBV6-1 and TRBJ1-1, with D possibly TRBD1 on 5 matching bases. CDR3 length: 14 residues. Germline V gene sequence: CDR1 MNHNS, CDR2 SASEGT. V was pared by 7 bases and J by 0 bases, with 12 bases between. The CDR3 region is CASNSGTLNTEAFF. The DNA for the CDR3 is TGTGCCAGCAACTCCGGGACCTTGAACACTGAAGCTTTCTTT.